The TCR beta chain under discussion was sequenced for a study of blood T cell repertoires in COVID-19 (dated by TCRdb to 2018 to 2020). With regard to the full study: The collaborator samples originated in the United States, Italy and Spain and spanned the acute and convalescent phases of COVID-19. The dataset comprised deeply sampled blood TCRbeta repertoires from subjects exposed to, actively infected with, or recovered from COVID-19. A de-identified subject ID, COVID-19 status, age in years and sex were almost always included in the sample metadata. The samples were drawn from two sources: the first 160 participants of the ongoing ImmuneRACE study, and fewer than 1,500 subjects contributed by 6 global collaborators. The material from the prospective study consisted of cDNA or gDNA derived from T cells, B-cell-depleted T cells, or PBMCs. HLA class I and class II types, where available, came from metadata supplied by the sample provider rather than from assay-based typing. The repertoires were released in a freely available public database meant as a resource for research on the immune response to SARS-CoV-2.

With respect to this clone: Its antigen specificity is not known. There are no base qualities to consult, and no much larger clone falls within one base.

The immunoSEQ Assay, a bias-controlled multiplex PCR, was used to amplify TCRbeta CDR3 regions from genomic DNA. From the authors' description of their analysis: The number of nucleated cells in each sample was estimated by amplification of reference gene primers within the assay. To quantify the absolute abundance of each unique TCRbeta CDR3 rearrangement, sequence reads were collapsed and filtered. Productive Simpson clonality was computed per sample as the square root of Simpson's diversity index over productive rearrangements. As stored in TCRdb, this immuneACCESS dataset retains in-frame rearrangements with V and J assigned. A fraction of the clones does not appear; measured against another copy, unresolved V genes explain less than half of the discrepancy, and the remainder lacks a known reason. That table is the source of V, J and clone size, and D and trimming were worked out from the DNA. For this sample the table gives a few hundred thousand clones, of which 82% were detected only once. The ten top clones hold around 2.9% of the sample.

Counted from cysteine to phenylalanine, this CDR3 has 20 amino acids. CDR3 DNA only is kept here, 60 bases in frame from base 1. The germline V gene (reference sequence) gives CDR1 as LNHDA and CDR2 as SQIVND. Germline trimming: 3 bases from V, 2 bases from J; junction bases outside gene matches: 13. The research as a whole found: Clinical and demographic metadata were provided uncurated, with the amount varying by source and participant.

Collaborating institutions collected whole blood in K2EDTA tubes following their own protocols. For TCRbeta analysis, collaborator samples were shipped as frozen whole blood, as isolated PBMCs, or as DNA extracted from either sample type. Specimen: peripheral blood. The source is a woman younger than 30 with acute or convalescent COVID-19. Recombination connected TRBV19 to TRBJ2-4; 13 of the junction bases match TRBD2. The DNA is TGTGCCAGTAGTATGAGCCGACTAGCGGGAGGCTATGTGACCAAAAACATTCAGTACTTC. This encodes CASSMSRLAGGYVTKNIQYF.